Listed here are 11 T cell receptor beta chains from one sample, sequenced in a study of identical twins. TCRdb recomputed calls from the 5' RACE reads with MiXCR, one row per CDR3 protein. The sample includes approximately 300,000 distinct CDR3 sequences, roughly 10% of them seen just once. This sample was shared with a second study, whose subject was yellow fever vaccine responses in identical twins.

The specimen sequenced was CD8+ T cells sorted from blood. These TCRs come from a woman aged 18-30 years in good health.

This clonotype was found many times. This rearrangement joins TRBV4-2 to TRBJ2-3, with TRBD2 as a possible D gene (7 bases). Germline V gives CDR1 LGHNA, CDR2 YNFKEQ. The CDR3 sequence is 17 residues long. V shed 0 bases and J shed 2 bases, with 15 bases lying between them. DNA for the CDR3: TGTGCCAGCAGCCAAGATAGGGGGGGAGGACCCACAGATACGCAGTATTTT. Protein: CASSQDRGGGPTDTQYF.

Many counts were recorded for this clonotype. The chain recombines TRBV12-3 or TRBV12-4 with TRBJ2-3; TRBD2 might be the D (6 bases). The CDR3 contains 17 residues. V dropped 2 bases and J dropped 0 bases, with 15 bases sitting between them. The CDR3: CASSLWAGPGSTDTQYF. The CDR3 DNA reads TGTGCCAGCAGTTTATGGGCGGGACCCGGGAGCACAGATACGCAGTATTTT.

The sample holds many counts of this clonotype. The V call is TRBV21-1, the J call TRBJ2-7; whether TRBD1, the table's D call, matches the DNA was not checked. TRBV21-1 is a pseudogene. The CDR3 runs 13 residues. CDR3 sequence reads: CASSRTGTYEQYF. As DNA, the CDR3 is TGTGCCAGCAGCAGGACAGGAACCTACGAGCAGTACTTC.

A few counts support this clonotype. The rearrangement joins TRBV4-2 to TRBJ1-3; a possible D gene is TRBD1 (5 bases). CDR3 length: 15 residues. V lost 5 bases and J 3 bases, leaving 14 bases between the germline ends. The germline V gene has CDR1 LGHNA and CDR2 YNFKEQ. The CDR3 nucleotides are TGTGCCAGCAGCACAGAGGAGGGGCATGGAAACACCATATATTTT. This gives the protein CASSTEEGHGNTIYF.

This clonotype was found a few times. The rearrangement joins TRBV4-1 to TRBJ1-5; D is ambiguous. Germline lookup yields CDR1 MGHRA and CDR2 YSYEKL. V was trimmed by 1 base and J by 0 bases, leaving 7 bases between them. The CDR3 length is 15 residues. CDR3 nucleotides: TGCGCCAGCAGCCAAGTGGATAATAGCAATCAGCCCCAGCATTTT. Translation: CASSQVDNSNQPQHF.

This rearrangement joins TRBV4-1 to TRBJ2-7; a weak D match, TRBD2 (6 bases). The CDR3 runs to 14 residues. Germline V CDR1 and CDR2: MGHRA, YSYEKL. Trimming shortened V by 4 bases and J by 3 bases, and 13 bases separated the two germline ends. CDR3 sequence reads: CASSPGTLFYEQYF. The CDR3 nucleotides are TGCGCCAGCAGCCCCGGGACTCTCTTCTACGAGCAGTACTTC.

Only a few counts were recorded for this clonotype. The rearrangement uses TRBV24-1 and TRBJ2-5; D tentatively reads TRBD1 or TRBD2 (5 bases each). CDR1 and CDR2 from the germline V gene are KGHDR and SFDVKD. The CDR3 consists of 13 residues. Trimming stripped 4 bases from V and 4 bases from J, with 9 bases between. CDR3 sequence (DNA): TGTGCCACCAGTGAAGAGAGGGGAGAGACCCAGTACTTC. Residues: CATSEERGETQYF.

In this sample, this clonotype turned up many times. Sequence at one end of the junction differs from germline and may be a read error. This chain uses TRBV7-7 with TRBJ2-1; D may be TRBD2 (5 bases). CDR3 size: 12 residues. Germline-derived CDR1 and CDR2 are SSHAT and FNYEAQ (reference sequence). CDR3 sequence (DNA): TGTGCTAGCAGCTTGCCGGGCGGGGAGCAGTTCTTC. Translated, it gives CASSLPGGEQFF.

Concerning this clonotype itself: A read error may be the cause here, since a much bigger clone is one base away. The J gene is TRBJ2-1, the V gene TRBV7-9, with 10 bases lining up with TRBD1. The germline gives CDR1 SEHNR, CDR2 FQNEAQ (reference sequence). The CDR3 is made up of 16 amino acids. CDR3 in DNA: TGTGCCAGCAGCATAGGACAGGGGGGGACTTACAATAAGCAGTTCTTC. Translated, it gives CASSIGQGGTYNKQFF.

The chain links TRBV12-3 or TRBV12-4 to TRBJ2-7; 9 nucleotides line up with TRBD1. The CDR3 extends over 19 amino acids. V dropped 10 bases and J dropped 2; count of bases not matched to a gene: 24. Here the CDR3 DNA reads TGTGCCATCTGCCCCTCGCTAACTAGACAGGGGGAGAGTCCCTACGAGCAGTACTTC. Translating it yields CAICPSLTRQGESPYEQYF.

This clonotype was picked up a small number of times. The chain links TRBV7-9 to TRBJ2-3; perhaps TRBD2 as D (6 bases). V dropped 1 base and J dropped 3 bases, with 11 bases sitting between them. The CDR3 has 15 amino acids. Germline V gene data show CDR1 as SEHNR and CDR2 as FQNEAQ (reference sequence). This CDR3 is CASSLELLATDTQYF. CDR3 bases: TGTGCCAGCAGCTTAGAACTCCTAGCGACAGATACGCAGTATTTT.